This TCR beta chain was retrieved from a study of post-analysis software for immune sequencing data. Study conclusions and caveats: Patients had higher frequencies than controls of roughly 5 TRBV segments, including TRBV5-6, TRBV5-1 and TRBV20-1.

CDR3 length: 12 amino acids. Germline CDR1 and CDR2: SQVTM and ANQGSEA. Trimming stripped 6 bases from V and 4 bases from J, with 12 bases between. Unique molecular identifiers featured in each of the TCR beta cDNA libraries. Using its own MiXCR run on the PCR reads, TCRdb lists one record per CDR3 protein. The sample consists of almost 700,000 distinct CDR3 sequences, approximately 59% of them appearing once. Only one count was recorded for this clonotype. Its matching antigen is unknown. Sequencing was carried out using blood. This chain uses TRBV29-1 with TRBJ1-2; D not resolved. This TCR was sampled from a girl aged 2-10 years with multiple sclerosis. The CDR3 here is CSVEMGFYGYTF. The CDR3 DNA sequence: TGCAGCGTCGAAATGGGGTTCTATGGCTACACCTTC.